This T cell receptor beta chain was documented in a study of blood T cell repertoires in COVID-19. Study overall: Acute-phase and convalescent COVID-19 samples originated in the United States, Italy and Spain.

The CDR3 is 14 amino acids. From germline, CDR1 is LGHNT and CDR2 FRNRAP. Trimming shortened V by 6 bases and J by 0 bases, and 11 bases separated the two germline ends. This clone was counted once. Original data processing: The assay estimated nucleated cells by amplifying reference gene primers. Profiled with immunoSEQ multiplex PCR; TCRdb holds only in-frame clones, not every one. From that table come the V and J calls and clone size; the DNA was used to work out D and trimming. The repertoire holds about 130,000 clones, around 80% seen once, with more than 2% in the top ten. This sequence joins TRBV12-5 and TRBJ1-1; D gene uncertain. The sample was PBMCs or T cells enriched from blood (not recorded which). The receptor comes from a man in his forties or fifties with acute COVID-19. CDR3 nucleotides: TGTGCTAGTGGCTCGTCCTTAATGAACACTGAAGCTTTCTTT. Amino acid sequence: CASGSSLMNTEAFF.